Listed here are 6 T cell receptor beta chains from one sample, sequenced in a study of Ad26.COV2.S vaccination and SARS-CoV-2 variants. The treatment here: about 20 received Ad26.COV2.S at low or high dose, single or two shots; about 5 received placebo; per-sample allocation not given. Day 63 after the first vaccine or placebo injection was the time point for sampling. Sequencing was performed with immunoSEQ multiplex PCR; in TCRdb, only in-frame clones are kept and a portion is missing. This sample has roughly 390,000 clones, with more than 85% found just once. The specimen comprised peripheral blood, sampled in a trial of Ad26.COV2.S vaccine versus placebo. The receptors here all came from a person aged 18-65 years who received the Ad26.COV2.S COVID-19 vaccine or a placebo.

The CDR3 region is CASSFRRGDQETQYF. Here the CDR3 DNA reads TGTGCCAGCAGCTTCAGGCGGGGGGACCAAGAGACCCAGTACTTC. The V call is TRBV7-2, the J call TRBJ2-5; TRBD2 matches 8 bases. The germline CDR1 and CDR2 sequences are SGHTA and FQGNSA. V dropped 3 bases and J dropped 0; count of bases not matched to a gene: 3. The CDR3 extends over 15 amino acids.

In the case of this clone: Different DNA sequences within this sample yield the same CDR3. This chain connects TRBV6-6 to TRBJ1-5, with TRBD1 as a possible D gene (5 bases). The CDR3 covers 13 residues. From germline, CDR1 is MNHNY and CDR2 SVGAGI (reference sequence). V dropped 6 bases and J dropped 6 bases, with 12 bases sitting between them. The CDR3 here is CASSQGALQPQHF. CDR3 nucleotide sequence: TGTGCCAGCAGCCAGGGAGCCCTTCAGCCCCAGCATTTT.

The rearrangement links TRBV2 to TRBJ1-2, with D unresolved. The CDR3 is 12 residues long. CDR1 and CDR2 from the germline V gene are SNHLY and FYNNEI. The germline V and J ends were trimmed by 8 bases and 5 bases, with 12 bases remaining between them. In DNA form, the CDR3 reads TGTGCCAGCTTGAGCGGGTGGTATGGCTACACCTTC. Encoded protein: CASLSGWYGYTF.

V gene TRBV20-1 combines with J gene TRBJ2-2; D remains ambiguous. The CDR3 covers 13 residues. Germline lookup yields CDR1 DFQATT and CDR2 SNEGSKA (reference sequence). V gave up 3 bases and J gave up 1 base, with 6 bases separating them. The CDR3 bases are TGCAGTGCTAGTAACCTGAACACCGGGGAGCTGTTTTTT. Residues: CSASNLNTGELFF.

The V call is TRBV3-1 (or the pseudogene TRBV3-2), the J call TRBJ1-3; D gene uncertain. Germline CDR1 reads LGHDT; CDR2 reads YNNKEL (reference sequence). Trimming stripped 0 bases from V and 3 bases from J, with 9 bases between. The CDR3 is 15 residues long. In DNA form, the CDR3 reads TGTGCCAGCAGCCAAGAGCCGGGGTTTGGAAACACCATATATTTT. Encoded protein: CASSQEPGFGNTIYF.

The chain joins TRBV5-1 to TRBJ2-5; the D gene could be TRBD1 or TRBD2 (5 bases each). The CDR3 sequence is 15 residues long. Germline CDR1 is SGHRS and CDR2 is YFSETQ. V was cut by 2 bases and J by 2 bases, with 13 bases left in between. The CDR3 nucleotides are TGCGCCAGCAGCTTTGGGAGACAGCAACAAGAGACCCAGTACTTC. This encodes CASSFGRQQQETQYF.